The clone carrying this T cell receptor (beta chain) has a handful of counts. CDR3 length: 14 residues. Trimming took 6 bases from V and 15 from J, leaving 24 bases between them. TCRdb re-derived calls from the 5' RACE reads in MiXCR, one entry per CDR3 protein. This table has approximately 41,000 distinct CDR3 sequences, over 25% appearing once. The sample comprised memory CD4+ T cells sorted from a lymph node. The subset here: memory CD4+ T cells, CD4+CD45RO+CD25-. The origin of this receptor is a female donor with breast cancer. The chain is built from TRBV12-3 or TRBV12-4 and TRBJ2-1; a weak D match, TRBD1 (6 bases). The CDR3 DNA is TGTGCCAGCAGCACCCCAGGACAGACCACTGAGATGTTCTTC. It translates to CASSTPGQTTEMFF.